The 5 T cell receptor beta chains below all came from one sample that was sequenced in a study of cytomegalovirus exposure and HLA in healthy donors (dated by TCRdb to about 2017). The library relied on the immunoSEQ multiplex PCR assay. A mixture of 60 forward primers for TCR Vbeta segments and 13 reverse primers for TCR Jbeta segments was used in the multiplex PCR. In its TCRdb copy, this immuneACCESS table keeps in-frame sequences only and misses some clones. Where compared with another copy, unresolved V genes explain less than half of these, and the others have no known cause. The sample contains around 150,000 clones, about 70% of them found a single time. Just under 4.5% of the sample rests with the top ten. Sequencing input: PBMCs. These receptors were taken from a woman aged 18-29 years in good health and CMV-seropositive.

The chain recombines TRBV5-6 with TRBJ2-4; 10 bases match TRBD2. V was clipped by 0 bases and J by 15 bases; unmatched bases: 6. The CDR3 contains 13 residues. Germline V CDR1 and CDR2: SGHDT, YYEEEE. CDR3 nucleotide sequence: TGTGCCAGCAGCTTGGTTACTAGCGGGGAGAGGTACTTC. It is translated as CASSLVTSGERYF.

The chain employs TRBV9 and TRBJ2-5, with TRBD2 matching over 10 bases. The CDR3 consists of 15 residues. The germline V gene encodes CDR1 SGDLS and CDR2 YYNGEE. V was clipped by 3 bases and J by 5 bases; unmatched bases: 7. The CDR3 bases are TGTGCCAGCAGCGGTGGGACTAGCGACAGGGAGACCCAGTACTTC. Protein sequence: CASSGGTSDRETQYF.

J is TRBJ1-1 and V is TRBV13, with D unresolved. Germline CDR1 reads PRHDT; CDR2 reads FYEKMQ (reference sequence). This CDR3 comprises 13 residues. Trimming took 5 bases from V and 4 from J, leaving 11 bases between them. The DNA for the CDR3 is TGTGCCAGCAGCCCGATTCGGGGCACTGAAGCTTTCTTT. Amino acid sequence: CASSPIRGTEAFF.

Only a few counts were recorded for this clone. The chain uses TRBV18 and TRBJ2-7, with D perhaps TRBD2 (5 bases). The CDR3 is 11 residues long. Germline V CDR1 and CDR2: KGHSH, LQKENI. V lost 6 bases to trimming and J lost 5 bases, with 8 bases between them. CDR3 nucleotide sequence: TGTGCCAGCTCCTTGCGGGACGAGCAGTACTTC. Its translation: CASSLRDEQYF.

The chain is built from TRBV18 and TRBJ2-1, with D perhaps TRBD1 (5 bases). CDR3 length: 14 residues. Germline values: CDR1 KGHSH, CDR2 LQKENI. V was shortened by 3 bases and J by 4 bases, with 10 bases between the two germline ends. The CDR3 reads CASSPFDRYNEQFF. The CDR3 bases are TGTGCCAGCTCACCCTTTGACAGATACAATGAGCAGTTCTTC.